This T cell receptor (beta chain) comes out of a study of blood T cells in healthy people across ages. Next came a second PCR, run for roughly 7 to 12 cycles, which used a sample-barcoded 5' primer along with a J-beta primer mix. In TCRdb, the 5' RACE reads were re-called with MiXCR into one record per CDR3 protein. The table lists some 1,000,000 distinct CDR3 sequences, approximately 25% of them singletons, with about 0.72% in the top ten. CDR3 length: 15 residues. Germline V CDR1 and CDR2: MNHEY, SVGAGI. Deletions cut 0 bases from V and 4 bases from J, with 12 bases between. This same sample was also part of a study on T cells of mothers and their children.

The TCR originated in a girl aged 2 to 10 in good health. The V call is TRBV6-5, the J call TRBJ2-5; D is ambiguous. Sequenced: blood. The CDR3: CASSYSTGVGETQYF. The DNA of the CDR3 is TGTGCCAGCAGTTACTCGACTGGGGTGGGAGAGACCCAGTACTTC.